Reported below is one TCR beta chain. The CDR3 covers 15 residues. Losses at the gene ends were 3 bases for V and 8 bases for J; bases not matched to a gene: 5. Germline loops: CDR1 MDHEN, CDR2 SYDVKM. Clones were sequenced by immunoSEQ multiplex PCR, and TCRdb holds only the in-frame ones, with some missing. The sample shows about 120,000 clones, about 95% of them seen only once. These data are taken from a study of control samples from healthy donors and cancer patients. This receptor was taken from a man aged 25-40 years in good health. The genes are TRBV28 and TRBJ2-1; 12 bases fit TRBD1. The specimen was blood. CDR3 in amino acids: CASSFPGQGAYEQFF. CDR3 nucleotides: TGTGCCAGCAGTTTTCCGGGACAGGGGGCTTATGAGCAGTTCTTC. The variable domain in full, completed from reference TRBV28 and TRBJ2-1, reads DVKVTQSSRYLVKRTGEKVFLECVQDMDHENMFWYRQDPGLGLRLIYFSYDVKMKEKGDIPEGYSVSREKKERFSLILESASTNQTSMYLCASSFPGQGAYEQFFGPGTRLTVL.